The 28 T cell receptor beta chains in this list originate from one sample, sequenced in a study of blood T cell repertoires in COVID-19. Here immunoSEQ multiplex PCR was the method, and the copy in TCRdb shows in-frame clones only, minus some. The table includes 110,000 or so clones, 70% to 90% detected once. Sequenced: peripheral blood. The receptors were sampled from a man aged 40-50 years with acute or convalescent COVID-19.

The chain recombines TRBV7-3 with TRBJ2-1, with 10 bases aligning to TRBD1. Trimming removed 5 bases from V and 4 bases from J; junction bases left unmatched: 8. This CDR3 is 16 amino acids long. The germline V gene has CDR1 SGHTA and CDR2 FQGTGA. The CDR3 protein is CASSMGQGFGYNEQFF. The CDR3, as DNA: TGTGCCAGCAGCATGGGACAGGGGTTTGGATACAATGAGCAGTTCTTC.

The genes are TRBV29-1 and TRBJ2-1; 11 bases are a match to TRBD1. This CDR3 is 16 amino acids long. The germline V gene has CDR1 SQVTM and CDR2 ANQGSEA. V dropped 4 bases and J dropped 2; count of bases not matched to a gene: 7. DNA of the CDR3: TGCAGCGTTGCCCAATGGACAGGGGGCCCCTACAATGAGCAGTTCTTC. This gives the protein CSVAQWTGGPYNEQFF.

This clone was seen a few times. The chain recombines TRBV7-7 with TRBJ2-7; D possibly corresponds to TRBD2 (6 bases). V lost 7 bases and J lost 4, with 11 bases in between. The CDR3 consists of 12 residues. Germline loops: CDR1 SSHAT, CDR2 FNYEAQ (reference sequence). CDR3 residues: CASTPGGYEQYF. The CDR3 DNA sequence: TGTGCCAGCACCCCTGGGGGGTACGAGCAGTACTTC.

A few counts support this clone. CDR3 region: CASSHDRGGSPLHF. For the CDR3, the DNA is TGTGCCAGCAGCCATGACAGGGGTGGGTCACCCCTCCACTTT. The V and J genes are TRBV11-2 and TRBJ1-6; 8 bases line up with TRBD1. The CDR3 sequence is 14 residues long. V lost 5 bases and J lost 10; bases outside the gene matches: 7. The V gene's germline CDR1 is SGHAT and CDR2 FQNNGV.

The J gene is TRBJ1-6, the V gene TRBV7-9; weak D call: TRBD1 (5 bases). CDR1 SEHNR and CDR2 FQNEAQ come from the germline V gene (reference sequence). The CDR3 loop spans 15 amino acids. Trimming removed 2 bases at V and 7 bases at J, with 12 bases between. CDR3 bases: TGTGCCAGCAGCTTAATGGGGCCTTCGAATTCACCCCTCCACTTT. Translated: CASSLMGPSNSPLHF. The whole variable domain, filled in from reference TRBV7-9 and TRBJ1-6, reads DTGVSQNPRHKITKRGQNVTFRCDPISEHNRLYWYRQTLGQGPEFLTYFQNEAQLEKSRLLSDRFSAERPKGSFSTLEIQRTEQGDSAMYLCASSLMGPSNSPLHFGNGTRLTVT.

As concerns this clone: Its ends do not fully match the called genes, so a read error is possible. This rearrangement joins TRBV9 to TRBJ2-1; the D gene is possibly TRBD2 (7 bases). Looked up from germline, CDR1 is SGDLS and CDR2 is YYNGEE. The CDR3 contains 16 residues. CDR3 bases: TGTGCCCGCAGCGTAGGGCTAGGGGGGGGCCAAGATGAGCAGTTCTTC. This sequence encodes CARSVGLGGGQDEQFF. The variable domain in full, completed from reference TRBV9 and TRBJ2-1, reads DSGVTQTPKHLITATGQRVTLRCSPRSGDLSVYWYQQSLDQGLQFLIQYYNGEERAKGNILERFSAQQFPDLHSELNLSSLELGDSALYFCARSVGLGGGQDEQFFGPGTRLTVL.

This chain uses TRBV2 with TRBJ1-1; TRBD1 matches 7 bases. Germline trimming cut 6 bases from V and 5 bases from J; bases unmatched to any gene: 6. The CDR3 length is 13 residues. CDR1 and CDR2 from the germline V gene are SNHLY and FYNNEI. This CDR3 is CASRGQWGTEAFF. The CDR3 DNA reads as TGTGCCAGCAGGGGACAGTGGGGGACTGAAGCTTTCTTT.

The genes are TRBV10-3 and TRBJ2-7, with TRBD2 as a possible D gene (6 bases). The germline V gene encodes CDR1 ENHRY and CDR2 SYGVKD. V was shortened by 0 bases and J by 3 bases, with 15 bases between the two germline ends. The length of the CDR3 is 16 residues. The CDR3 bases are TGTGCCATCAGTGAGTCCTCGGGACTTCCCCACTACGAGCAGTACTTC. It translates to CAISESSGLPHYEQYF.

V gene TRBV10-3 combines with J gene TRBJ1-6; possibly TRBD1 for D (5 bases). With 10 bases removed from V and 6 bases from J, the gap between germline ends came to 25 bases. This CDR3 comprises 17 residues. Germline assignment: CDR1 ENHRY and CDR2 SYGVKD. As DNA, the CDR3 is TGTGCCACCAGAGGCCGCGTTGGGCAGGGAAGTAATTCACCCCTCCACTTT. This translates into CATRGRVGQGSNSPLHF.

This clone turned up a few times. The genes are TRBV7-7 and TRBJ1-3; perhaps TRBD1 as D (6 bases). Germline-derived CDR1 and CDR2 are SSHAT and FNYEAQ (reference sequence). The V end was cut by 7 bases, the J end by 0 bases, with 19 bases between. The CDR3 extends over 17 amino acids. This CDR3 reads CASTQAGTPHSGNTIYF. The CDR3 region has the DNA TGTGCCAGCACCCAAGCGGGGACACCGCACTCTGGAAACACCATATATTTT.

The V and J genes are TRBV5-8 and TRBJ2-5, with a tentative D call TRBD2 (7 bases). The CDR3 loop spans 14 amino acids. V lost 6 bases and J lost 4, with 16 bases in between. Germline values: CDR1 SGHTS, CDR2 YDEGEE. This CDR3 is CASMRGGGGETQYF. In DNA, the CDR3 is TGTGCCAGCATGCGTGGGGGGGGCGGAGAGACCCAGTACTTC.

The chain joins TRBV5-1 to TRBJ2-7; D perhaps matches TRBD1 (6 bases). This CDR3 spans 15 amino acids. The V gene's germline CDR1 is SGHRS and CDR2 YFSETQ. With 1 base removed from V and 4 bases from J, the gap between germline ends came to 15 bases. CDR3 sequence reads: CASSLRTGNSYEQYF. The CDR3 coding sequence is TGCGCCAGCAGCTTGAGAACAGGGAATTCGTACGAGCAGTACTTC.

V is TRBV7-2 and J is TRBJ1-4; TRBD1 aligns across 10 bases. Germline-derived CDR1 and CDR2 are SGHTA and FQGNSA. Unmatched junction bases numbered 12, after V lost 5 bases and J lost 3 bases. This CDR3 comprises 18 residues. CDR3 loop: CASSPPTGGASPNEKLFF. The CDR3 DNA reads as TGTGCCAGCAGCCCGCCGACAGGGGGCGCGTCTCCTAATGAAAAACTGTTTTTT.

The chain couples TRBV24-1 to TRBJ1-5; TRBD1 matches 7 bases. Germline V gives CDR1 KGHDR, CDR2 SFDVKD. The CDR3 has 17 residues. Losses at the gene ends were 3 bases for V and 9 bases for J; bases not matched to a gene: 16. The DNA for the CDR3 is TGTGCCACCAGTGATACCCGGGACAGAAAGGGGCTGTCGCCCCAGCATTTT. It specifies CATSDTRDRKGLSPQHF.

This clone was detected a few times. The chain has TRBV4-2 and TRBJ2-3; 9 nucleotides line up with TRBD2. This CDR3 has 16 amino acids. Trimming at V came to 4 bases and at J to 0 bases, leaving 5 bases not matched to a gene. Germline CDR1 and CDR2: LGHNA and YNFKEQ. CDR3: CASSRLAASSTDTQYF. CDR3 bases: TGTGCCAGCAGCCGACTAGCGGCGTCGAGCACAGATACGCAGTATTTT.

V and J are TRBV21-1 and TRBJ2-1; no check of the table's D call, TRBD2, against the DNA was made. TRBV21-1 is given as a pseudogene. This CDR3 has 15 residues. DNA for the CDR3: TGTGCCAGCAGCACCCTTCAGGAGGGAAACAATGAGCAGTTCTTC. Translated, it gives CASSTLQEGNNEQFF.

This chain links TRBV7-2 with TRBJ2-7, with D perhaps matching TRBD2 (5 bases). Germline CDR1 reads SGHTA; CDR2 reads FQGNSA. Trimming took 1 base from V and 0 from J, leaving 13 bases between them. The CDR3 covers 16 residues. This chain's CDR3 is CASSLVFVGSSYEQYF. The CDR3 DNA follows: TGTGCCAGCAGCTTAGTGTTCGTGGGGAGCTCCTACGAGCAGTACTTC.

This clone was detected only a few times. This rearrangement joins TRBV7-7 to TRBJ1-2, with TRBD1 identical over 12 bases. V shed 5 bases, J shed 8 bases, and the junction held 9 bases outside the gene matches. The V gene's germline CDR1 is SSHAT and CDR2 FNYEAQ (reference sequence). This CDR3 comprises 15 residues. The CDR3 here is CASSPGTGGAGGYTF. The CDR3 coding sequence is TGTGCCAGCAGCCCCGGGACAGGGGGCGCAGGAGGCTACACCTTC.

The V gene is TRBV10-3, the J gene TRBJ1-2; D call uncertain. The CDR3 extends over 14 amino acids. The germline gives CDR1 ENHRY, CDR2 SYGVKD. The V end was cut by 0 bases, the J end by 7 bases, with 12 bases between. The CDR3 loop is CAISESEGRGGYTF. As DNA, the CDR3 is TGTGCCATCAGTGAGTCAGAAGGGAGAGGTGGCTACACCTTC.

The chain uses TRBV29-1 and TRBJ2-3; 12 nucleotides match TRBD1. From germline, CDR1 is SQVTM and CDR2 ANQGSEA. The CDR3 totals 15 residues. The J segment lost 0 bases and the V segment lost 8 bases, leaving 6 bases of the junction unmatched. The CDR3 loop reads CSLGTGGSSTDTQYF. CDR3 bases: TGCAGCCTAGGGACAGGGGGCTCTAGCACAGATACGCAGTATTTT.

This clone has more than one count but fewer than ten. V usage is TRBV10-2 and J usage is TRBJ2-3; tentatively, D is TRBD2 (5 bases). Germline assignment: CDR1 WSHSY and CDR2 SAAADI. The CDR3 has 14 residues. The V end lost 5 bases, the J end lost 0 bases, and 9 bases lay between the germline ends. The CDR3 nucleotides are TGCGCCAGCAGTAAACGGGGTAGCACAGATACGCAGTATTTT. Translated, it gives CASSKRGSTDTQYF.

This sequence joins TRBV9 and TRBJ2-5; 10 nucleotides match TRBD2. The germline CDR1 and CDR2 sequences are SGDLS and YYNGEE. The CDR3 consists of 17 residues. V gave up 0 bases and J gave up 4 bases; unmatched junction bases: 9. CDR3 loop: CASSVEGSGGAGETQYF. For the CDR3, the DNA is TGTGCCAGCAGCGTAGAGGGGAGCGGGGGGGCAGGAGAGACCCAGTACTTC.

J is TRBJ1-5 and V is TRBV7-2; D gene ambiguous. V gave up 4 bases and J gave up 0 bases, with 4 bases separating them. The V gene's germline CDR1 is SGHTA and CDR2 FQGNSA. CDR3 length equals 13 residues. CDR3 in amino acids: CASSSSSNQPQHF. The DNA of the CDR3 is TGTGCCAGCAGCTCCAGTAGCAATCAGCCCCAGCATTTT.

The rearrangement links TRBV4-2 to TRBJ1-2; tentative D call: TRBD1 (5 bases). Germline-derived CDR1 and CDR2 are LGHNA and YNFKEQ. V dropped 7 bases and J dropped 8 bases, with 20 bases sitting between them. The CDR3 is 14 residues long. The chain's CDR3 is CASTLSGGKDGYTF. The CDR3 nucleotides read TGTGCCAGCACCCTATCGGGGGGGAAAGACGGCTACACCTTC.

V gene TRBV4-1 combines with J gene TRBJ2-5; 11 bases line up with TRBD2. CDR1 and CDR2 (germline): MGHRA, YSYEKL. Germline trimming cut 0 bases from V and 4 bases from J; bases unmatched to any gene: 10. This CDR3 has 18 residues. In DNA form, the CDR3 reads TGCGCCAGCAGCCAAGATACCCTAGCGGGGGGTCTAGGAGAGACCCAGTACTTC. It specifies CASSQDTLAGGLGETQYF.

The rearrangement links TRBV19 to TRBJ2-4, with D perhaps TRBD1 (6 bases). This CDR3 has 14 amino acids. Germline V CDR1 and CDR2: LNHDA, SQIVND (reference sequence). V dropped 9 bases and J dropped 0 bases, with 12 bases sitting between them. The CDR3 loop is CASRDTIAKNIQYF. In nucleotides, the CDR3 is TGTGCCAGCCGGGACACAATAGCCAAAAACATTCAGTACTTC.

The J gene is TRBJ2-1, the V gene TRBV5-4, with 13 bases fitting TRBD2. CDR1 is SGHNT and CDR2 is YYREEE in the germline V gene (reference sequence). This CDR3 comprises 17 residues. V trimming: 3 bases; J trimming: 7 bases; junction bases outside the gene matches: 10. CDR3 protein: CASSYRLAGGLGNEQFF. CDR3 DNA sequence: TGTGCCAGCAGCTATAGACTAGCGGGGGGCTTAGGGAATGAGCAGTTCTTC.

The gene calls are TRBV7-9 and TRBJ2-1; 8 bases are a match to TRBD1. The CDR3 has 18 amino acids. V lost 5 bases to trimming and J lost 0 bases; unmatched junction nucleotides: 12. Germline CDR1 and CDR2: SEHNR and FQNEAQ (reference sequence). CDR3 region: CASSPRPGGVTSYNEQFF. Here the CDR3 DNA reads TGTGCCAGCAGCCCCCGCCCAGGGGGCGTCACCTCCTACAATGAGCAGTTCTTC.